This T cell receptor beta chain emerged from a study of T cells in tuberculosis. Germline CDR1 is MGHRA and CDR2 is YSYEKL. Trimming left V 3 bases short and J 4 bases short, with 18 bases between. This CDR3 is built from 17 residues. TCRdb keeps only in-frame clones here, not all; method: immunoSEQ multiplex PCR. In the table there are about 32,000 clones, roughly 94% of which are singletons. A few counts support this clone. The chain recombines TRBV4-1 with TRBJ1-4; the D gene is possibly TRBD1 (6 bases). The source material was PBMCs. The sequence was collected from a donor aged 10-29 years with latent tuberculosis or without tuberculosis infection. CDR3 in DNA: TGCGCCAGCAGCCAGGACCCTGGACAGAACTTTAATGAAAAACTGTTTTTT. Protein product: CASSQDPGQNFNEKLFF.